The rows below give T cell receptor beta chains drawn from one sample of a study of T cells after yellow fever vaccination. TCRdb fed the 5' RACE reads into MiXCR, producing one record per CDR3 protein. The data show about 210,000 distinct CDR3 sequences, 6.5% to 7.5% seen once. The sequences come from CD4+ T cells sorted from PBMCs, collected on the day of the yellow fever booster vaccination. Every receptor here comes from a young man who received the YFV17D yellow fever vaccine. The CDR3 runs from the conserved cysteine through the conserved F or W. Each record gives: V gene, J gene, D gene, clone size, CDR3 protein, CDR3 DNA. The D gene is left open where the match is weak. Clone sizes are given selectively: once, few, many, or a class where the clone is expanded.

TRBV7-2	TRBJ2-5	TRBD2	few	CASSRRDVGFTRSGGQETQYF	TGTGCCAGCAGCCGACGAGATGTTGGTTTTACGCGCTCGGGAGGACAAGAGACCCAGTACTTC
TRBV9	TRBJ1-6	-	-	CASSVRRDSPLHF	TGTGCCAGCAGCGTTCGACGGGATTCACCCCTCCACTTT
TRBV20-1	TRBJ2-1	TRBD1	many	CSASPGQGINEQFF	TGCAGTGCGAGTCCGGGACAGGGAATCAATGAGCAGTTCTTC
TRBV5-8	TRBJ2-2	-	many	CASSLISGAGELFF	TGTGCCAGCAGCTTAATCTCAGGGGCCGGGGAGCTGTTTTTT
TRBV20-1	TRBJ2-3	-	-	CSARDGLVGPSVTDTQYF	TGCAGTGCTAGAGATGGGTTGGTGGGGCCGTCTGTGACAGATACGCAGTATTTT
TRBV6-2/TRBV6-3	TRBJ2-2	TRBD1	-	CAGGGTGGTGELFF	TGTGCCGGAGGCGGGACAGGGGGGACCGGGGAGCTGTTTTTT
TRBV12-3/TRBV12-4	TRBJ1-1	TRBD1	few	CASSPTGGDTEAFF	TGTGCCAGCAGCCCGACAGGGGGGGACACTGAAGCTTTCTTT
TRBV27	TRBJ2-7	-	-	CASSPNRGPFYEQYF	TGTGCCAGCAGTCCCAATAGAGGGCCCTTCTATGAGCAGTACTTC
TRBV5-5	TRBJ2-5	-	-	CASSADWREGQYF	TGTGCCAGCAGCGCGGACTGGAGGGAAGGCCAGTACTTC
TRBV28	TRBJ2-6	-	many	CASSFTALSGANVLTF	TGTGCCAGCAGTTTCACCGCGTTATCTGGGGCCAACGTCCTGACTTTC
TRBV5-1	TRBJ2-7	-	-	CASPGGTGHYEQYF	TGCGCCAGCCCCGGGGGTACAGGGCACTACGAGCAGTACTTC
TRBV19	TRBJ2-7	TRBD1	few	CASSPGAGGQNEQYF	TGTGCCAGTAGTCCCGGCGCAGGGGGCCAGAACGAGCAGTACTTC
TRBV3-1	TRBJ2-1	TRBD2	many	CASSQDELAKQFF	TGTGCCAGCAGCCAAGATGAACTAGCGAAGCAGTTCTTC
TRBV20-1	TRBJ2-7	-	few	CSAATGTNSYEQYF	TGCAGTGCGGCCACCGGGACCAACTCCTACGAGCAGTACTTC
TRBV5-1	TRBJ2-5	-	few	CASPSGETQYF	TGCGCCAGCCCGAGCGGAGAGACCCAGTACTTC
TRBV14	TRBJ2-7	TRBD1	many	CASSPSHRGGEQYF	TGTGCCAGCAGCCCCTCGCACAGGGGCGGCGAGCAGTACTTC